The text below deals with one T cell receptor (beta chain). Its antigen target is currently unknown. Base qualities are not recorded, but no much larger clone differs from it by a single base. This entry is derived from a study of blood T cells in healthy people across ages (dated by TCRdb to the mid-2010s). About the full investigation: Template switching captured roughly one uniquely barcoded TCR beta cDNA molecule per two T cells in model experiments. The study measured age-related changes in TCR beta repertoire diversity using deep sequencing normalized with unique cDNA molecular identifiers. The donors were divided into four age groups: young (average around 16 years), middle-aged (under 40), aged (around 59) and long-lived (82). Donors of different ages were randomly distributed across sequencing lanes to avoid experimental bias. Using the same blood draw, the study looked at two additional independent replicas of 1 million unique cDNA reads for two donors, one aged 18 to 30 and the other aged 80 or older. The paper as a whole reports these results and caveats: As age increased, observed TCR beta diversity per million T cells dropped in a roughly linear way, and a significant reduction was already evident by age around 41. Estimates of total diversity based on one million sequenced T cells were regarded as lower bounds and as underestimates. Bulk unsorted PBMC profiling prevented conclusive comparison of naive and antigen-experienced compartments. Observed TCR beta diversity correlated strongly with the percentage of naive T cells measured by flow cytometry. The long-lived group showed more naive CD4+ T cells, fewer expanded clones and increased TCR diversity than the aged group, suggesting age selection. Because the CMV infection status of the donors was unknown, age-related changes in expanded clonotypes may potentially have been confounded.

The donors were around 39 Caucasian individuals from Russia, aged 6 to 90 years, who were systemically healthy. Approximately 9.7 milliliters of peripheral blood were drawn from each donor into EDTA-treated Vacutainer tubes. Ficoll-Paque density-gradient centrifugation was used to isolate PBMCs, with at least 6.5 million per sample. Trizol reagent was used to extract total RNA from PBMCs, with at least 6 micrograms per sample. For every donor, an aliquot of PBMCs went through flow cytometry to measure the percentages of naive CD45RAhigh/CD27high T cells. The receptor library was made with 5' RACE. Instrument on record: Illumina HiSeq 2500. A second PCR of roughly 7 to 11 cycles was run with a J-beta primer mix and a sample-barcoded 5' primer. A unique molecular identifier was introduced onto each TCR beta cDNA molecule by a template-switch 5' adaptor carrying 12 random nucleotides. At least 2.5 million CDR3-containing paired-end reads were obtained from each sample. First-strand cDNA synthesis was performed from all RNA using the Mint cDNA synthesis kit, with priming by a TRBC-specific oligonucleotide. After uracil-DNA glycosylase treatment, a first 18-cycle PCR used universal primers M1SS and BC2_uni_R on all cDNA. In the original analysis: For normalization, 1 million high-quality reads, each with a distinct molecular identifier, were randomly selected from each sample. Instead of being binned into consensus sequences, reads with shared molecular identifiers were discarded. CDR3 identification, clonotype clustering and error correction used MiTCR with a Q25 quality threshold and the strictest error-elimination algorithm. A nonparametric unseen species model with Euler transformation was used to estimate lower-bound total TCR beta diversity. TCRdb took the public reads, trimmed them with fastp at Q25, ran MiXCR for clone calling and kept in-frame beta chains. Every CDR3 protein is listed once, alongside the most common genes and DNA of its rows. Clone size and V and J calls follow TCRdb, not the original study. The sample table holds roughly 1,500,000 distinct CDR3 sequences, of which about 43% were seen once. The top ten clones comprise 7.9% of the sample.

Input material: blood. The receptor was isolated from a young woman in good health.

The CDR3 loop reads CASPYPDTQYF. Here is the DNA: TGTGCCAGCCCCTATCCAGATACGCAGTATTTT. The chain couples TRBV2 to TRBJ2-3; the D gene is not confidently resolved. The germline V gene provides CDR1 SNHLY and CDR2 FYNNEI. V was cut back by 8 bases and J by 4 bases, leaving a gap of 7 bases between them. The CDR3 measures 11 amino acids from cysteine to phenylalanine. Only the CDR3 DNA stays, 33 bases, in frame from base 1.